These 22 T cell receptor beta chains were sequenced from one sample in a study of shared clonotypes between healthy human individuals. The repertoire was sequenced with immunoSEQ multiplex PCR; TCRdb's copy has only in-frame clones and lacks some. The sample consists of about 230,000 clones, 65% of them appearing once. Sequenced input: memory CD4+ T cells sorted from blood. Noted subset: CD45RA-negative fraction. The receptors stem from a man between 25 and 39 years old in good health.

The V call is TRBV19, the J call TRBJ2-5, with 14 positions matching TRBD2. Trimming cost V 5 bases and J 5 bases; bases outside gene matches: 10. The CDR3 sequence is 17 residues long. Germline CDR1 is LNHDA and CDR2 is SQIVND (reference sequence). The DNA for the CDR3 is TGTGCCAGTAGTTCGGGACTAGCGGGAGTATTTGGGGAGACCCAGTACTTC. Translated, it gives CASSSGLAGVFGETQYF.

V is TRBV5-1 and J is TRBJ1-2; D is possibly TRBD1 (6 bases). The CDR3 totals 15 residues. Germline V gives CDR1 SGHRS, CDR2 YFSETQ. With 5 bases removed from V and 6 bases from J, the gap between germline ends came to 20 bases. This chain's CDR3 is CASRQDTGNFDGYTF. CDR3 DNA: TGCGCCAGCAGACAAGACACAGGGAATTTCGATGGCTACACCTTC.

The V call is TRBV5-4, the J call TRBJ2-5; no firm D call. With 4 bases removed from V and 4 bases from J, the gap between germline ends came to 8 bases. The CDR3 loop spans 12 amino acids. From germline, CDR1 is SGHNT and CDR2 YYREEE (reference sequence). The CDR3 coding sequence is TGTGCCAGCAGCCGTACATCAGAGACCCAGTACTTC. It is translated as CASSRTSETQYF.

This chain connects TRBV11-3 to TRBJ2-3, with TRBD2 matching over 7 bases. V dropped 0 bases and J dropped 5; count of bases not matched to a gene: 2. The CDR3 totals 14 residues. Germline V CDR1 and CDR2: SGHNT, YENEEA. CDR3 amino acids: CASSLEQRGDTQYF. The CDR3 DNA sequence: TGTGCCAGCAGCTTAGAGCAGCGGGGAGATACGCAGTATTTT.

The chain's CDR3 is CASSLGTSGLQETQYF. CDR3 coding DNA: TGTGCCAGCAGCTTGGGGACTAGCGGACTCCAAGAGACCCAGTACTTC. J is TRBJ2-5 and V is TRBV5-6, with 10 bases matching TRBD2. The germline V gene encodes CDR1 SGHDT and CDR2 YYEEEE. V dropped 0 bases and J dropped 1; count of bases not matched to a gene: 3. The length of the CDR3 is 16 residues. The full variable domain, rest sourced from reference TRBV5-6 and TRBJ2-5, is DAGVTQSPTHLIKTRGQQVTLRCSPKSGHDTVSWYQQALGQGPQFIFQYYEEEERQRGNFPDRFSGHQFPNYSSELNVNALLLGDSALYLCASSLGTSGLQETQYFGPGTRLLVL.

The chain joins TRBV11-2 to TRBJ2-1; 8 nucleotides agree with TRBD1. Losses at the gene ends were 3 bases for V and 7 bases for J; bases not matched to a gene: 11. This CDR3 contains 16 residues. CDR1 is SGHAT, CDR2 FQNNGV, per germline. The CDR3 region has the DNA TGTGCCAGCAGCTTCGCAGGGGGCAGCAAGGGGAATGAGCAGTTCTTC. Translating gives CASSFAGGSKGNEQFF.

This clone was observed a few times. V is TRBV5-1 and J is TRBJ2-5; 9 nucleotides agree with TRBD2. With V trimmed by 4 bases and J by 0 bases, 10 bases remained unmatched. Per germline, CDR1 SGHRS and CDR2 YFSETQ. The CDR3 runs 17 residues. The CDR3 DNA follows: TGCGCCAGCAGCCAAGGGGCGGGGGGGACGTACCAAGAGACCCAGTACTTC. Protein product: CASSQGAGGTYQETQYF.

The CDR3 DNA sequence: TGCAGCGTTGTCGTAGGGAGCTACGAGCAGTACTTC. This gives the protein CSVVVGSYEQYF. This rearrangement joins TRBV29-1 to TRBJ2-7; a possible D gene is TRBD2 (5 bases). Germline loops: CDR1 SQVTM, CDR2 ANQGSEA. Trimming cost V 4 bases and J 3 bases, with 10 bases left between them. CDR3 length: 12 residues.

A word on this clone: This sample includes further DNA sequences coding for the same CDR3. The chain combines TRBV9 with TRBJ2-3; 8 nucleotides line up with TRBD1. Germline-derived CDR1 and CDR2 are SGDLS and YYNGEE. V trimming: 4 bases; J trimming: 4 bases; junction bases outside the gene matches: 8. The CDR3 runs to 15 residues. As DNA, the CDR3 is TGTGCCAGCAGCATGGACAGGGTTCTTCCAGATACGCAGTATTTT. Encoded protein: CASSMDRVLPDTQYF.

This chain links TRBV4-2 with TRBJ2-3; 7 bases line up with TRBD2. The V gene's germline CDR1 is LGHNA and CDR2 YNFKEQ. CDR3 length: 15 residues. Trimming took 0 bases from V and 6 from J; bases not matched to a gene: 6. CDR3 protein: CASSQDDGGSDTQYF. CDR3 sequence (DNA): TGTGCCAGCAGCCAAGATGACGGCGGGAGCGATACGCAGTATTTT.

The rearrangement uses TRBV5-8 and TRBJ2-7; D gene ambiguous. The ends were cut back, 5 bases at V and 7 bases at J, with 22 bases in the middle. The CDR3 sequence is 15 residues long. Germline V lookup: CDR1 SGHTS, CDR2 YDEGEE. The CDR3 protein is CASRFSGQRVGEQYF. The CDR3 DNA sequence: TGTGCCAGCAGGTTTTCTGGCCAGCGAGTGGGAGAGCAGTACTTC.

The chain carries TRBV6-6 and TRBJ2-5, with D maybe TRBD1 (5 bases). The V end was cut by 0 bases, the J end by 2 bases, with 7 bases between. This CDR3 region has 14 residues. CDR1 and CDR2 from the germline V gene are MNHNY and SVGAGI (reference sequence). The CDR3 coding sequence is TGTGCCAGCAGTTACTCGGACATTCAAGAGACCCAGTACTTC. This translates into CASSYSDIQETQYF.

This clone was observed once. J is TRBJ1-1 and V is TRBV7-9; no reliable D call. V shed 3 bases and J shed 0 bases, with 8 bases lying between them. The CDR3 sequence is 14 residues long. The V gene's germline CDR1 is SEHNR and CDR2 FQNEAQ (reference sequence). The CDR3 bases are TGTGCCAGCAGCTTCCTTCTCATGAACACTGAAGCTTTCTTT. Translation: CASSFLLMNTEAFF.

The sample holds a few counts of this clone. The genes are TRBV28 and TRBJ2-1, with D possibly being TRBD2 (6 bases). Between the trimmed V and J ends, which lost 11 bases and 0 bases, there was a span of 14 bases. The germline V gene has CDR1 MDHEN and CDR2 SYDVKM. This CDR3 spans 14 amino acids. CDR3 DNA: TGTGCCTGGGGGGACTCCAGCTCCTACAATGAGCAGTTCTTC. Its translation is CAWGDSSSYNEQFF. Using reference TRBV28 and TRBJ2-1 for the parts outside the CDR3, the full variable domain is DVKVTQSSRYLVKRTGEKVFLECVQDMDHENMFWYRQDPGLGLRLIYFSYDVKMKEKGDIPEGYSVSREKKERFSLILESASTNQTSMYLCAWGDSSSYNEQFFGPGTRLTVL.

This rearrangement joins TRBV5-1 to TRBJ2-1, with a weak D call TRBD2 (5 bases). The V gene lost 0 bases and the J gene lost 7 bases, with 11 bases spanning the gap. The germline V gene has CDR1 SGHRS and CDR2 YFSETQ. The CDR3 loop spans 14 amino acids. CDR3 sequence (DNA): TGCGCCAGCAGCTTGGTTGGAGGCCAGAATGAGCAGTTCTTC. Its protein product is CASSLVGGQNEQFF.

J is TRBJ2-7 and V is TRBV11-2; TRBD2 aligns across 7 bases. The CDR3 loop spans 15 amino acids. V gave up 1 base and J gave up 5 bases; unmatched junction bases: 8. Germline values: CDR1 SGHAT, CDR2 FQNNGV. DNA of the CDR3: TGTGCCAGCAGCTTAGTTGTTAGCGGGTCCCACGAGCAGTACTTC. Translated, it gives CASSLVVSGSHEQYF.

V and J are TRBV7-2 and TRBJ2-3, with unresolved D. The CDR3 totals 14 residues. Between the trimmed V and J ends, which lost 7 bases and 2 bases, there was a span of 13 bases. Per germline, CDR1 SGHTA and CDR2 FQGNSA. The DNA of the CDR3 is TGTGCCAGCAAAACACAAGCGAACACAGATACGCAGTATTTT. Its translation is CASKTQANTDTQYF.

This clone was recorded only once. This rearrangement joins TRBV11-2 to TRBJ1-5; D ambiguous. The CDR3 loop spans 13 amino acids. V lost 4 bases to trimming and J lost 4 bases, with 8 bases between them. From germline, CDR1 is SGHAT and CDR2 FQNNGV. This CDR3 reads CASSSSRNQPQHF. The CDR3 nucleotides are TGTGCCAGCAGCTCTAGTAGGAATCAGCCCCAGCATTTT.

This chain's CDR3 is CASSWTWTDTQYF. The CDR3 DNA follows: TGTGCCAGCAGCTGGACTTGGACAGATACGCAGTATTTT. This chain connects TRBV7-2 to TRBJ2-3, with a possible D match to TRBD2 (5 bases). Trimming stripped 4 bases from V and 3 bases from J, with 8 bases between. CDR1 and CDR2 (germline): SGHTA, FQGNSA. There are 13 residues in the CDR3.

The gene calls are TRBV4-2 and TRBJ2-2; possibly TRBD1 or TRBD2 for D (5 bases each). CDR3 length equals 15 residues. The ends were cut back, 4 bases at V and 4 bases at J, with 13 bases in the middle. The germline V gene has CDR1 LGHNA and CDR2 YNFKEQ. The CDR3 nucleotides are TGTGCCAGCAGCCCGGGCGAGGGGCGCACCGGGGAGCTGTTTTTT. This encodes CASSPGEGRTGELFF.

V gene TRBV5-1 combines with J gene TRBJ1-3, with D tentatively TRBD1 (5 bases). The CDR3 runs to 14 residues. Germline assignment: CDR1 SGHRS and CDR2 YFSETQ. Trimming cost V 2 bases and J 3 bases, with 9 bases left between them. The CDR3 DNA sequence: TGCGCCAGCAGCTTAGGGGCTGGTGGAAACACCATATATTTT. Amino acid sequence: CASSLGAGGNTIYF.

In its sample, this clone was seen a few times. This chain uses TRBV7-8 with TRBJ2-1; TRBD2 matches 8 bases. The CDR3 spans 16 residues. The J segment lost 3 bases and the V segment lost 5 bases, leaving 9 bases of the junction unmatched. CDR1 is SGHVS and CDR2 is FQNEAQ in the germline V gene. The DNA of the CDR3 is TGTGCCAGCAGCGCGTTTAGCGGGATCATCTACAATGAGCAGTTCTTC. Residues: CASSAFSGIIYNEQFF.